The rows below give T cell receptor beta chains drawn from one sample of a study of T cell responses to AZD1222 COVID-19 vaccine. Clones were read by immunoSEQ multiplex PCR, and TCRdb kept only the in-frame ones, dropping some. The repertoire includes approximately 130,000 clones, around 90% of them detected once, and 5% to 6.5% sits in the top ten. This specimen consisted of peripheral blood, obtained on day 0 of AZD1222 vaccination. These receptors all come from an adult in good health. Both conserved end residues are part of each CDR3. D genes are given only for firm matches. Expanded clones get a size class; other rows say once, few or many, or leave the size out.

TGTGCCAGCACGACCAGGGGGGTTGATTTAGGTGGCTACACCTTC	CASTTRGVDLGGYTF	TRBD1	TRBV2	TRBJ1-2	15	.
TGCGCCAGCAGCCACACCGGGACTGGCGCCTACGAGCAGTACTTC	CASSHTGTGAYEQYF	.	TRBV5-1	TRBJ2-7	15	.
TGCGCCAGCAGACAGTATGCCCGGGACAGGGTTTCTAATTCACCCCTCCACTTT	CASRQYARDRVSNSPLHF	TRBD1	TRBV5-1	TRBJ1-6	18	.
TGTGCCAGCCGTCCGGGTTCCCAGCCCCAGCATTTT	CASRPGSQPQHF	.	TRBV28	TRBJ1-5	12	.
TGTGCCAGCAGCGCCGGGTCAGGATACAATGAGCAGTTCTTC	CASSAGSGYNEQFF	.	TRBV7-9	TRBJ2-1	14	.
TGTGCCAGCAGCGGGGGGACAGGGGGCTCCTACGAGCAGTACTTC	CASSGGTGGSYEQYF	TRBD1	TRBV9	TRBJ2-7	15	.
TGTGCCAGCGTCTCGGGACAGAACTATGGCTACACCTTC	CASVSGQNYGYTF	TRBD1	TRBV2	TRBJ1-2	13	.
TGTGCCAGCTCAAACAGGGTCCCAGAGACCCAGTACTTC	CASSNRVPETQYF	.	TRBV18	TRBJ2-5	13	.
TGCGCCAGCAGTCAACTTACCGGACAGGGAATTCGCTTC	CASSQLTGQGIRF	TRBD1	TRBV5-1	TRBJ2-7	13	.
TGTGCCAGCAGTTTATTGGGAGGTTGGAGTGAGCAGTTCTTC	CASSLLGGWSEQFF	.	TRBV27	TRBJ2-1	14	.
TGCGCCAGCAGCTTGGTAGCAGGGTATGCCTACGAGCAGTACTTC	CASSLVAGYAYEQYF	.	TRBV5-1	TRBJ2-7	15	.
TGTGCCAGCGACGGACAGGGGGCTTTTGGCTACACCTTC	CASDGQGAFGYTF	TRBD1	TRBV19	TRBJ1-2	13	.
TGTGCCAGCAGTTCGGGACAGGGGAACTATGGCTACACCTTC	CASSSGQGNYGYTF	TRBD1	TRBV6-5	TRBJ1-2	14	.
TGTGCCAGCAGCGCCCGGGACGGGAAAGATACGCAGTATTTT	CASSARDGKDTQYF	.	TRBV11-2	TRBJ2-3	14	.
TGCAGCGTTGAAGGACCCCTCGGGGAGCTGTTTTTT	CSVEGPLGELFF	.	TRBV29-1	TRBJ2-2	12	once
TGTGCCAGCAGAAAAGGGGTTGGGGGTCCTACCGGGGAGCTGTTTTTT	CASRKGVGGPTGELFF	.	TRBV21-1	TRBJ2-2	16	.
TGTGCCAGCAGTGACACTAGCGGGATTCTGTACGAGCAGTACTTC	CASSDTSGILYEQYF	TRBD2	TRBV2	TRBJ2-7	15	.
TGTGCCAGCAGCGGGATCCGACAGAGTACAAAGGAAGCTTTCTTT	CASSGIRQSTKEAFF	.	TRBV6-5	TRBJ1-1	15	once
TGTGCCATCAGCCCACCCCCGCGAGGGGGGGTTGCCCAAGAGACCCAGTACTTC	CAISPPPRGGVAQETQYF	.	TRBV10-3	TRBJ2-5	18	.
TGTGCCAGCAGCTTAGAGTACGAGCAGTACTTC	CASSLEYEQYF	.	TRBV11-2	TRBJ2-7	11	.
TGCGCCAGCAGCACCAATCGGGCAACTGACGAGCAGTACTTC	CASSTNRATDEQYF	.	TRBV5-1	TRBJ2-7	14	.
TGTGCCAGCAGCTCCAGGGGAGGTGAAAAACTGTTTTTT	CASSSRGGEKLFF	.	TRBV7-6	TRBJ1-4	13	.
TGCGCCAGCAGCCAAGGGCGTCAGGAGACCCAGTACTTC	CASSQGRQETQYF	.	TRBV4-1	TRBJ2-5	13	.
TGTGCCAGTAGTATTTGGGCGGGGAACACTGAAGCTTTCTTT	CASSIWAGNTEAFF	.	TRBV19	TRBJ1-1	14	.
TGCGCCAGCAGTGAGACGTCAGGGGGTCCCTACGAGCAGTACTTC	CASSETSGGPYEQYF	TRBD1	TRBV10-2	TRBJ2-7	15	once
.	CASTSGRNRKQFF	.	TRBV19	TRBJ2-1	13	.
TGTGCCAGCAGTCCCGGGTTACGCCTCGATCAGCCCCAGCATTTT	CASSPGLRLDQPQHF	.	TRBV6-5	TRBJ1-5	15	.
TGTGCCAGCAGTTCCTACCCTGACGGGGGGTTTGGCTACACCTTC	CASSSYPDGGFGYTF	.	TRBV27	TRBJ1-2	15	.
TGTGCCAGCTCACCACGACAGGGTGGGGATTCACCCCTCCACTTT	CASSPRQGGDSPLHF	TRBD1	TRBV18	TRBJ1-6	15	once
TGTGCCAGCAAACGGACAAACGAGCAGTACTTC	CASKRTNEQYF	.	TRBV13	TRBJ2-7	11	.
TGTGCCAGCAGCGTAGGGTGGACAGGGTGGGATGGCTACACCTTC	CASSVGWTGWDGYTF	TRBD1	TRBV9	TRBJ1-2	15	.
TGTGCCAGCAGTTTTCCAGGGGCAAATGGAAACACCATATATTTT	CASSFPGANGNTIYF	.	TRBV28	TRBJ1-3	15	.
TGTGCCTGGATGTCTGCAGTGGTCTTGGACTATAATTCACCCCTCCACTTT	CAWMSAVVLDYNSPLHF	.	TRBV30	TRBJ1-6	17	.
TGCAGCGTGGAATTAGAATACGAGCAGTACTTC	CSVELEYEQYF	.	TRBV29-1	TRBJ2-7	11	.
TGTGCCAGCAGTGTCGGGGGGGCTAATGAAAAACTGTTTTTT	CASSVGGANEKLFF	.	TRBV2	TRBJ1-4	14	few
TGTGCCAGCAGTACCTGGAAGGGACTAGAACAGTACTTC	CASSTWKGLEQYF	TRBD2	TRBV6-5	TRBJ2-7	13	.
TGCAGCGTTGCAGGACAGCTCAATCAGCCCCAGCATTTT	CSVAGQLNQPQHF	.	TRBV29-1	TRBJ1-5	13	.
TGTGCCAGCAGTGAACGTGGGGCGCGGGAGTCCGCAATTTTATATCAGCCCCAGCATTTT	CASSERGARESAILYQPQHF	.	TRBV2	TRBJ1-5	20	.
TGTGCCATCATGAAGGGACAGGGTCTTATTAGCACAGATACGCAGTATTTT	CAIMKGQGLISTDTQYF	TRBD1	TRBV10-3	TRBJ2-3	17	.
TGTGCCTGGAGTACAGGAACGAAACAAGAGACCCAGTACTTC	CAWSTGTKQETQYF	.	TRBV30	TRBJ2-5	14	.
TGCGCCACCCCTGGAGAGGAAGGGACTGAAGCTTTCTTT	CATPGEEGTEAFF	.	TRBV23-1	TRBJ1-1	13	.
TGTGCCAGCAGCGGGACAGAGAATCAGCCCCAGCATTTT	CASSGTENQPQHF	TRBD1	TRBV2	TRBJ1-5	13	.
TGCGCCAGCAGCGGACAGGCCGAGCTGAGGACATACGAGCAGTACTTC	CASSGQAELRTYEQYF	TRBD1	TRBV5-1	TRBJ2-7	16	.
TGTGCCAGCAGTTTATTGGGCAATCAGCCCCAGCATTTT	CASSLLGNQPQHF	.	TRBV28	TRBJ1-5	13	.
TGTGCCAGTAGTTTCCAGGGGCATAACACCATATATTTT	CASSFQGHNTIYF	.	TRBV19	TRBJ1-3	13	.
TGTGCCAGCAGCCAAGATGGACTAGCGGGGGCTCAAACCTACGAGCAGTACTTC	CASSQDGLAGAQTYEQYF	TRBD2	TRBV4-2	TRBJ2-7	18	.
TGCAGTGCTAGTTTCGGCCTTGGGCAGATAACAGGGTCACCCCTCCACTTT	CSASFGLGQITGSPLHF	.	TRBV20-1	TRBJ1-6	17	.
TGTGCCAGCAACCGTCAGGGGGCTGTCAACACTGAAGCTTTCTTT	CASNRQGAVNTEAFF	TRBD1	TRBV9	TRBJ1-1	15	.
TGTGCCAGCAGTTCCACTGGGACAGCTATAGGCACCGGGGAGCTGTTTTTT	CASSSTGTAIGTGELFF	TRBD1	TRBV2	TRBJ2-2	17	.
TGTGCCAGCAGCCAAGATGGTCGGGAGTTTAATGAAAAACTGTTTTTT	CASSQDGREFNEKLFF	.	TRBV3-1/TRBV3-2	TRBJ1-4	16	.
TGCGCCAGCAGCACCCGGGACAGGGGGCAGGGGGTGAATGTGGACACTGAAGCTTTCTTT	CASSTRDRGQGVNVDTEAFF	TRBD1	TRBV5-1	TRBJ1-1	20	.
TGTGCCAGTACTAGCGGGAGTTCGATAGGTGAGCAGTTCTTC	CASTSGSSIGEQFF	TRBD2	TRBV19	TRBJ2-1	14	.
TGCGCCAGCAGTCAATCGATTGGGCGTGGGAGCAATCAGCCCCAGCATTTT	CASSQSIGRGSNQPQHF	.	TRBV23-1	TRBJ1-5	17	.
TGTGCCAGCAGTCCCGTTCAAGGGCGGAACACTGAAGCTTTCTTT	CASSPVQGRNTEAFF	.	TRBV11-2	TRBJ1-1	15	.
TGTGCCAGCCGTGACAGGGCCCATCAGCCCCAGCATTTT	CASRDRAHQPQHF	TRBD1	TRBV2	TRBJ1-5	13	.
TGTGCCAGCAGCACGGGACAGGCTAACTATGGCTACACCTTC	CASSTGQANYGYTF	TRBD1	TRBV5-6	TRBJ1-2	14	.
TGTGCCAGCAGCCATTTGGAGAATTCACCCCTCCACTTT	CASSHLENSPLHF	.	TRBV3-1/TRBV3-2	TRBJ1-6	13	.
TGTGCCAGCAGCGGACGGGGACGGGGGTTCAATTCACCCCTCCACTTT	CASSGRGRGFNSPLHF	.	TRBV28	TRBJ1-6	16	.
TGTGCCAGCCGACCCTACAGGGGGCGCGGGGAAAAACTGTTTTTT	CASRPYRGRGEKLFF	TRBD1	TRBV2	TRBJ1-4	15	.